These 14 T cell receptor beta chains were sequenced from one sample in a study of T cells in Graves' hyperthyroidism and ophthalmopathy (dated by TCRdb to the late 2010s). The library was built by means of multiplex PCR. Sequenced using an Illumina HiSeq 2000. TCR beta CDR3 regions were amplified from RNA transcripts. A first-round RT-PCR of the TCR CDR3 used the HTBI primer set with the Qiagen OneStep RT-PCR kit. The public reads were run again by TCRdb, first through fastp at Q25 and then through MiXCR, and only productive beta chains were kept. Each CDR3 protein gets just one entry, which takes the most common genes and DNA from the rows behind it. The sample has about 540,000 distinct CDR3 sequences on record, roughly 50% of them singletons. Of the sample, approximately 8.2% falls within the top ten clones. Sequencing was carried out using peripheral blood or thyroid tissue (not recorded which). The receptors come from a woman aged 18-29 years with Graves' hyperthyroidism. Donor details come from another sample of the same person, matched by shared clones.

The V and J genes are TRBV29-1 and TRBJ2-5, with 7 nucleotides matching TRBD1. The V segment lost 3 bases and the J segment 5 bases; nucleotides outside the gene matches: 9. The CDR3 contains 14 residues. The V gene's germline CDR1 is SQVTM and CDR2 ANQGSEA. The CDR3 protein is CSVDGTVRLETQYF. CDR3 sequence (DNA): TGCAGCGTTGACGGGACAGTTCGCCTGGAGACCCAGTACTTC.

This clonotype showed up many times. This chain links TRBV7-9 with TRBJ2-5; D is ambiguous. The ends were cut back, 5 bases at V and 5 bases at J, with 9 bases in the middle. The CDR3 is 12 amino acids. Germline V CDR1 and CDR2: SEHNR, FQNEAQ (reference sequence). The DNA for the CDR3 is TGTGCCAGCAGCCGGCTATTCGAGACCCAGTACTTC. Translated: CASSRLFETQYF.

The chain links TRBV14 to TRBJ1-2; possibly TRBD1 for D (5 bases). The CDR3 length is 15 residues. The V end was cut by 1 base, the J end by 8 bases, with 17 bases between. CDR1 and CDR2 from the germline V gene are SGHDN and FVKESK. The CDR3 region has the DNA TGTGCCAGCAGCCAAGGGAGCCAGGGCCGGGGCGGCTACACCTTC. It translates to CASSQGSQGRGGYTF.

J is TRBJ1-2 and V is TRBV11-3; the D is unclear. Germline loops: CDR1 SGHNT, CDR2 YENEEA. Trimming took 3 bases from V and 5 from J, leaving 13 bases between them. The CDR3 length is 14 residues. In DNA form, the CDR3 reads TGTGCCAGCAGCTTGTACACCCGGGAGTATGGCTACACCTTC. Translated, it gives CASSLYTREYGYTF.

This clonotype came up a few times. V is TRBV20-1 and J is TRBJ2-7, with D hard to call. The V gene's germline CDR1 is DFQATT and CDR2 SNEGSKA (reference sequence). V lost 3 bases to trimming and J lost 5 bases, with 11 bases between them. This CDR3 contains 12 residues. The DNA of the CDR3 is TGCAGTGCTAGCTATCCTGAGCACGAGCAGTACTTC. It yields the protein CSASYPEHEQYF.

The chain uses TRBV7-9 and TRBJ1-3; 10 bases match TRBD1. The J segment lost 2 bases and the V segment lost 5 bases, leaving 6 bases of the junction unmatched. The CDR3 spans 16 residues. Germline V gene data show CDR1 as SEHNR and CDR2 as FQNEAQ (reference sequence). The CDR3 DNA follows: TGTGCCAGCAGCCCGACAGGGGGCGCCCCTGGAAACACCATATATTTT. Its protein product is CASSPTGGAPGNTIYF.

This clonotype was seen at least ten times. The V gene is TRBV24-1, the J gene TRBJ1-2, with D perhaps TRBD1 (5 bases). Germline CDR1 KGHDR, CDR2 SFDVKD. V lost 2 bases, J lost 4 bases, and 16 bases lay in between. This CDR3 is built from 16 residues. CDR3 residues: CATSDSDTGVAYGYTF. Written as DNA, the CDR3 is TGTGCCACCAGTGATTCGGACACGGGGGTAGCCTATGGCTACACCTTC.

The chain carries TRBV10-3 and TRBJ1-1, with D uncertain. This CDR3 has 12 residues. V was shortened by 3 bases and J by 11 bases, with 13 bases between the two germline ends. Germline CDR1 is ENHRY and CDR2 is SYGVKD. The CDR3, as DNA: TGTGCCATCAGTGATGTTACCGGGAGGGCTTTCTTT. Translating it yields CAISDVTGRAFF.

V gene TRBV2 combines with J gene TRBJ2-1; TRBD1 is a possible D gene (6 bases). The CDR3 spans 11 residues. The V end was cut by 11 bases, the J end by 9 bases, with 14 bases between. Germline values: CDR1 SNHLY, CDR2 FYNNEI. CDR3 sequence (DNA): TGTGCCGGCCAGGGGAATGGTGAGCAGTTCTTC. This gives the protein CAGQGNGEQFF.

This clonotype came up many times. The chain employs TRBV7-2 and TRBJ1-6; D not certain. V gave up 5 bases and J gave up 10 bases, with 9 bases separating them. The CDR3 contains 12 residues. From germline, CDR1 is SGHTA and CDR2 FQGNSA. The DNA for the CDR3 is TGTGCCAGCAGCCCGGGATTCTCACCCCTCCACTTT. Its protein product is CASSPGFSPLHF.

This clonotype was recorded at least ten times. The chain has TRBV7-3 and TRBJ2-7; no reliable D call. Germline CDR1 is SGHTA and CDR2 is FQGTGA. V was shortened by 0 bases and J by 5 bases, with 8 bases between the two germline ends. The CDR3 contains 13 residues. The CDR3 DNA reads as TGTGCCAGCAGCTTAACGCTAGTCGACGAGCAGTACTTC. This sequence encodes CASSLTLVDEQYF.

This clonotype was picked up many times. The V and J genes are TRBV24-1 and TRBJ1-2, with 9 bases aligning to TRBD1. CDR1 and CDR2 (germline): KGHDR, SFDVKD. V gave up 2 bases and J gave up 3 bases; unmatched junction bases: 6. The CDR3 spans 16 residues. CDR3 protein: CATSDSPGQGHYGYTF. The DNA of the CDR3 is TGTGCCACCAGTGATTCGCCGGGACAGGGCCACTATGGCTACACCTTC.

On this clonotype itself: It may be a read error: a sequence one base away is much more abundant. The chain employs TRBV20-1 and TRBJ1-6, with D hard to call. Germline values: CDR1 DFQATT, CDR2 SNEGSKA (reference sequence). The V end was cut by 3 bases, the J end by 7 bases, with 10 bases between. The CDR3 is 13 amino acids. In DNA, the CDR3 is TGCAGTGCTAGTGGTCCAGACAATTCACCCCTCCACTTT. Its translation: CSASGPDNSPLHF.

CDR3 nucleotides: TGTGCCAGCAGCTTTTCTCGCGGAGACACAGATACGCAGTATTTT. This translates into CASSFSRGDTDTQYF. The chain is built from TRBV7-3 and TRBJ2-3, with D uncertain. Germline lookup yields CDR1 SGHTA and CDR2 FQGTGA. This CDR3 comprises 15 residues. V dropped 3 bases and J dropped 2 bases, with 12 bases sitting between them.